These 19 T cell receptor beta chains came from one sample sequenced in a study of T cells after yellow fever vaccination. In TCRdb, the 5' RACE reads were re-called with MiXCR into one record per CDR3 protein. Of roughly 350,000 distinct CDR3 sequences in the sample, roughly 4.3% are singletons; the top ten hold 20% to 25%. The sequences come from PBMCs, collected 5 days after the yellow fever booster vaccination. The receptors here all came from a young man who received the YFV17D yellow fever vaccine.

This clonotype was seen many times. V and J are TRBV5-5 and TRBJ2-1; 8 nucleotides align to TRBD1. This CDR3 comprises 15 residues. The V and J ends lost 4 bases and 3 bases, in that order; junction bases with no gene match: 6. CDR1 and CDR2 from the germline V gene are SGHKS and YYEKEE (reference sequence). DNA of the CDR3: TGTGCCAGCAGCGGTGGGACAGGCTACTACAATGAGCAGTTCTTC. This sequence encodes CASSGGTGYYNEQFF.

The table lists this clonotype with many counts. CDR3 region: CASSLVRSETQYF. The DNA for the CDR3 is TGTGCCAGCAGCTTAGTCCGGTCAGAGACCCAGTACTTC. The V and J genes are TRBV7-2 and TRBJ2-5, with D unresolved. Looked up from germline, CDR1 is SGHTA and CDR2 is FQGNSA. The CDR3 contains 13 residues. Between the trimmed V and J ends, which lost 1 base and 4 bases, there was a span of 7 bases.

V gene TRBV12-3 or TRBV12-4 combines with J gene TRBJ1-5; D ambiguous. The CDR3 is 13 amino acids. V was trimmed by 3 bases and J by 5 bases, leaving 8 bases between them. The CDR3 coding sequence is TGTGCCAGCAGTTTTGGGGAAGATCAGCCCCAGCATTTT. It codes for CASSFGEDQPQHF.

This clonotype was seen many times. The rearrangement uses TRBV5-5 and TRBJ2-3; D possibly corresponds to TRBD2 (5 bases). V was clipped by 3 bases and J by 6 bases, with 14 bases between them. Germline V gene data show CDR1 as SGHKS and CDR2 as YYEKEE (reference sequence). The CDR3 length is 14 residues. CDR3 sequence (DNA): TGTGCCAGCAGCTCTCCCGGGGTACCTGATACGCAGTATTTT. It yields the protein CASSSPGVPDTQYF. The complete variable domain, with remaining parts taken from reference TRBV5-5 and TRBJ2-3, reads DAGVTQSPTHLIKTRGQQVTLRCSPISGHKSVSWYQQVLGQGPQFIFQYYEKEERGRGNFPDRFSARQFPNYSSELNVNALLLGDSALYLCASSSPGVPDTQYFGPGTRLTVL.

This clonotype occurred a few times. V and J are TRBV5-1 and TRBJ2-7; D is unclear. The germline V gene has CDR1 SGHRS and CDR2 YFSETQ. CDR3 length: 15 residues. V gave up 1 base and J gave up 5 bases, with 16 bases separating them. The CDR3 loop reads CASSLSQAGGHEQYF. CDR3 sequence (DNA): TGCGCCAGCAGCTTGAGCCAGGCCGGCGGTCACGAGCAGTACTTC.

In this sample, this clonotype turned up many times. The chain joins TRBV5-5 to TRBJ2-7; the D gene is possibly TRBD1 (5 bases). V was cut by 2 bases and J by 1 base, with 7 bases left in between. This CDR3 is 13 amino acids long. CDR1 SGHKS and CDR2 YYEKEE come from the germline V gene (reference sequence). The CDR3 here is CASSLRGSYEQYV. In nucleotides, the CDR3 is TGTGCCAGCAGCTTAAGGGGATCCTACGAGCAGTACGTC.

Note on this clonotype: The junction and the germline gene differ at one end; a read error may be behind it. The V and J genes are TRBV6-1 and TRBJ1-5; D may be TRBD1 (5 bases). This CDR3 contains 15 residues. The germline CDR1 and CDR2 sequences are MNHNS and SASEGT. The CDR3 loop is CSSSEGTGGWLPQHF. The CDR3 nucleotides are TGTTCCAGCAGTGAAGGCACCGGGGGATGGCTGCCCCAGCATTTT.

This clonotype was seen only a few times. The chain is built from TRBV7-9 and TRBJ1-2; D remains ambiguous. In germline, CDR1 is SEHNR, CDR2 FQNEAQ (reference sequence). The V gene lost 5 bases and the J gene lost 0 bases, with 19 bases spanning the gap. The CDR3 covers 17 residues. The CDR3 protein is CASSEDRPGTTNYGYTF. The CDR3 DNA reads TGTGCCAGCAGCGAAGACCGCCCGGGCACCACTAACTATGGCTACACCTTC.

The CDR3 coding sequence is TGTGCCAGCAGCCCGTCCCCGGGGGGCACAGATACGCAGTATTTT. Amino acids: CASSPSPGGTDTQYF. The chain has TRBV7-2 and TRBJ2-3; possible D gene TRBD2, 6 bases. CDR3 length: 15 amino acids. Germline lookup yields CDR1 SGHTA and CDR2 FQGNSA. V lost 5 bases and J lost 1, with 13 bases in between. The variable domain in full, with the rest retrieved from reference TRBV7-2 and TRBJ2-3, is GAGVSQSPSNKVTEKGKDVELRCDPISGHTALYWYRQSLGQGLEFLIYFQGNSAPDKSGLPSDRFSAERTGGSVSTLTIQRTQQEDSAVYLCASSPSPGGTDTQYFGPGTRLTVL.

The chain couples TRBV7-9 to TRBJ2-6; 7 positions agree with TRBD1. CDR1 SEHNR and CDR2 FQNEAQ come from the germline V gene (reference sequence). V lost 5 bases to trimming and J lost 4 bases; unmatched junction nucleotides: 17. The CDR3 runs 19 residues. CDR3 protein: CASSRARRGPLEGANVLTF. The CDR3 coding sequence is TGTGCCAGCAGCCGTGCTCGAAGGGGGCCTCTTGAAGGGGCCAACGTCCTGACTTTC.

This chain connects TRBV7-2 to TRBJ1-1; TRBD1 aligns across 12 bases. CDR3 size: 15 residues. After removal of 1 base from V and 8 bases from J, the junction contained 5 bases not matched to a gene. Per germline, CDR1 SGHTA and CDR2 FQGNSA. For the CDR3, the DNA is TGTGCCAGCAGCTTAGTCGGGACAGGGGGCTCGGAAGCTTTCTTT. It is translated as CASSLVGTGGSEAFF.

This clonotype has a handful of counts. The genes are TRBV5-1 and TRBJ2-2; D is possibly TRBD1 (6 bases). Germline loops: CDR1 SGHRS, CDR2 YFSETQ. The CDR3 covers 18 residues. V was pared by 0 bases and J by 2 bases, with 17 bases between. The CDR3 is CASSLAPRTEINTGELFF. Written as DNA, the CDR3 is TGCGCCAGCAGCTTGGCCCCGCGGACAGAAATTAACACCGGGGAGCTGTTTTTT.

In the case of this clonotype: It is likely a read error, because the conserved phenylalanine at the end of the CDR3 is missing. J is TRBJ1-2 and V is TRBV6-5; D is possibly TRBD1 (6 bases). Germline CDR1 MNHEY, CDR2 SVGAGI. The CDR3 loop spans 13 amino acids. V was shortened by 6 bases and J by 4 bases, with 12 bases between the two germline ends. The CDR3 is CASSPGGLYGYTS. In DNA, the CDR3 is TGTGCCAGCAGCCCCGGGGGCCTCTATGGCTACACCTCC.

This clonotype was seen a handful of times. This sequence joins TRBV27 and TRBJ1-1, with D perhaps TRBD1 (5 bases). V was pared by 3 bases and J by 10 bases, with 15 bases between. CDR1 and CDR2 from the germline V gene are MNHEY and SMNVEV (reference sequence). This CDR3 spans 13 amino acids. For the CDR3, the DNA is TGTGCCAGCAGTTTTGCCCAGGGTGGATCAGCTTTCTTT. It codes for CASSFAQGGSAFF.

This clonotype was seen only a few times. The chain joins TRBV27 to TRBJ1-1, with unresolved D. In germline, CDR1 is MNHEY, CDR2 SMNVEV (reference sequence). The CDR3 length is 13 residues. V lost 5 bases to trimming and J lost 11 bases, with 18 bases between them. The CDR3 bases are TGTGCCAGCAGTGCCATTCCCGTAACCCCGGCTTTCTTT. As protein: CASSAIPVTPAFF.

This clonotype has at least ten counts. This chain's CDR3 is CASSMRGSSYNEQFF. The CDR3 DNA reads as TGTGCCAGTAGTATGCGGGGTAGCTCCTACAATGAGCAGTTCTTC. The chain is built from TRBV19 and TRBJ2-1, with D maybe TRBD2 (6 bases). The CDR3 spans 15 residues. CDR1 is LNHDA and CDR2 is SQIVND in the germline V gene (reference sequence). Trimming pared 3 bases from V and 0 bases from J, leaving 9 bases between. Full variable domain (rest looked up from reference TRBV19 and TRBJ2-1): DGGITQSPKYLFRKEGQNVTLSCEQNLNHDAMYWYRQDPGQGLRLIYYSQIVNDFQKGDIAEGYSVSREKKESFPLTVTSAQKNPTAFYLCASSMRGSSYNEQFFGPGTRLTVL.

The chain recombines TRBV7-2 with TRBJ2-3; 12 bases are shared with TRBD2. This CDR3 has 19 residues. The germline V gene has CDR1 SGHTA and CDR2 FQGNSA. The J segment lost 3 bases and the V segment lost 5 bases, leaving 15 bases of the junction unmatched. CDR3 sequence reads: CASSEGMSSGGAKTDTQYF. For the CDR3, the DNA is TGTGCCAGCAGCGAAGGCATGTCTAGCGGGGGGGCCAAGACAGATACGCAGTATTTT.

This clonotype has ten or more counts. The rearrangement links TRBV7-3 to TRBJ2-1, with unresolved D. This CDR3 is 15 amino acids long. V was clipped by 5 bases and J by 12 bases, with 23 bases between them. CDR1 is SGHTA and CDR2 is FQGTGA in the germline V gene. CDR3 coding DNA: TGTGCCAGCAGCCCGGGCGCAGGATCCCAGAACCCGCAGTTCTTC. This sequence encodes CASSPGAGSQNPQFF.

This clonotype was observed a handful of times. J is TRBJ1-5 and V is TRBV24-1; D is undetermined. Germline V gene data show CDR1 as KGHDR and CDR2 as SFDVKD. V was pared by 4 bases and J by 11 bases, with 11 bases between. This CDR3 is built from 12 residues. The CDR3 sequence is CATSELGLTQHF. The CDR3 DNA reads TGTGCCACCAGTGAACTAGGGCTGACCCAGCATTTT.